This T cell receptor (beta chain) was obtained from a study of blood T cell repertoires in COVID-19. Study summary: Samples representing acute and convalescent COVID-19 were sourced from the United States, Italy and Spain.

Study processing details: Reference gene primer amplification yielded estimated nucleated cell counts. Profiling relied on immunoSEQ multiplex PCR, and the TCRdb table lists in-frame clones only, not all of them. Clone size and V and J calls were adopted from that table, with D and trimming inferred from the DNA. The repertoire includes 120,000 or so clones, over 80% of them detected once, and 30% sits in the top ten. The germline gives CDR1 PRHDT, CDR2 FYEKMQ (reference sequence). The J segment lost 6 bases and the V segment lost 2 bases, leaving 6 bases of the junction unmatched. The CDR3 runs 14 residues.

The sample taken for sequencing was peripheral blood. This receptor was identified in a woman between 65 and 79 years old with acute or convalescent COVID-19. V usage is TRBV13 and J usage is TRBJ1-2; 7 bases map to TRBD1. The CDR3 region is CASSLNRGDDGYTF. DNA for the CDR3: TGTGCCAGCAGCTTAAACAGGGGAGATGATGGCTACACCTTC.